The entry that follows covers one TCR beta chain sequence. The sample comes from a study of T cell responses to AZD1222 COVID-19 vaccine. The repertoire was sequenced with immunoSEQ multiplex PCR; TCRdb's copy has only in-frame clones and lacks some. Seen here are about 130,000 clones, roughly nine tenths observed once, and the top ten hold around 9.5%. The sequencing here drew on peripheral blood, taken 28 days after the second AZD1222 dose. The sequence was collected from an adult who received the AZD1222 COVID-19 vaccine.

This chain's CDR3 is CASSVGGQGLNSPLHF. DNA of the CDR3: TGTGCCAGCAGCGTAGGGGGACAGGGACTGAACTCACCCCTCCACTTT. The rearrangement joins TRBV9 to TRBJ1-6, with 9 positions matching TRBD1. The J segment lost 10 bases and the V segment lost 0 bases, leaving 8 bases of the junction unmatched. Germline CDR1 reads SGDLS; CDR2 reads YYNGEE. This CDR3 spans 16 amino acids. Together with reference TRBV9 and TRBJ1-6, the CDR3 gives the full variable domain: DSGVTQTPKHLITATGQRVTLRCSPRSGDLSVYWYQQSLDQGLQFLIQYYNGEERAKGNILERFSAQQFPDLHSELNLSSLELGDSALYFCASSVGGQGLNSPLHFGNGTRLTVT.